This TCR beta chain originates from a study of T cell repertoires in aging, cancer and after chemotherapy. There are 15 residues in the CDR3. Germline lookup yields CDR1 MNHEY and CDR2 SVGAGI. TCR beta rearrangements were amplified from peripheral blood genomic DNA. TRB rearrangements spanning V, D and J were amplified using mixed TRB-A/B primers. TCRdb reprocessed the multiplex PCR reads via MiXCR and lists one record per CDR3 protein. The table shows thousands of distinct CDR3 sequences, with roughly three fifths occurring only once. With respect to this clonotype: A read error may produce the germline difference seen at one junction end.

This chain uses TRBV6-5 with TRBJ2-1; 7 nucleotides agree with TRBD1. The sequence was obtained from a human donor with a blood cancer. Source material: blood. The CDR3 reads CAISESRGQGESQFF. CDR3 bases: TGTGCCATCAGTGAGTCGAGGGGGCAGGGGGAATCTCAGTTCTTC.